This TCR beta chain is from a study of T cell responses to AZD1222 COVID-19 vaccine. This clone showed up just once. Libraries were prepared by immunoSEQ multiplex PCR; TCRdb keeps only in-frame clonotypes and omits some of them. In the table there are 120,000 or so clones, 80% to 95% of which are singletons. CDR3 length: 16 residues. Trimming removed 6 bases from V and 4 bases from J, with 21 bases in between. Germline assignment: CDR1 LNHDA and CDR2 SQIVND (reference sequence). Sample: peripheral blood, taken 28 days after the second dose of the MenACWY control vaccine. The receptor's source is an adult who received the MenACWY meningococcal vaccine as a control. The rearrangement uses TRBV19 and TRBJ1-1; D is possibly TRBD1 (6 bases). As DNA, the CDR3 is TGTGCCAGTAGAGGGCCGTTCAGGGGAGGGAGCACTGAAGCTTTCTTT. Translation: CASRGPFRGGSTEAFF.